This TCR beta chain originates from a study of blood T cells in healthy people across ages. This clonotype was recorded a few times. Primers used in a second PCR of about 7 to 12 cycles were a sample-barcoded 5' primer and a J-beta primer mix. TCRdb itself ran the 5' RACE reads through MiXCR, one entry per CDR3 protein. Among some 930,000 distinct CDR3 sequences listed, 25% to 35% were seen once. Germline V gene data show CDR1 as DFQATT and CDR2 as SNEGSKA (reference sequence). Germline trimming cut 3 bases from V and 5 bases from J; bases unmatched to any gene: 8. The CDR3 is made up of 14 amino acids. These data were also filed under a second study, of T cells of mothers and their children. Per that study: Second-PCR amplification with M1S added sample barcodes and 2-4 random nucleotides.

The sequence came from a middle-aged woman in good health. Material: blood. The chain has TRBV20-1 and TRBJ1-1, with 8 positions matching TRBD1. Here the CDR3 DNA reads TGCAGTGCTAGGCGGACAGGGAGAGAGACTGAAGCTTTCTTT. This gives the protein CSARRTGRETEAFF.